This T cell receptor (beta chain) was recovered during a study of cytomegalovirus exposure and HLA in healthy donors. As for the study in general: Sequencing of about 179 million T cells in an earlier analysis found some 100 million unique TCR beta sequences.

The study ran its PCR with 60 Vbeta and 13 Jbeta primers. Per the original methods: In a later analysis, around 11 million of around 75 million unique beta chains occurred in at least two donors. Some clones are missing from TCRdb's copy, which holds only in-frame ones; the method was immunoSEQ multiplex PCR. For V, J and clone size, that table is used; D and trimming come from the DNA. The table includes more than 85,000 clones, roughly three quarters detected once. Germline V gives CDR1 SGHNT, CDR2 YYREEE (reference sequence). The CDR3 covers 14 residues. The V gene end was trimmed by 3 bases and the J gene end by 0 bases; junction bases not matched to a gene: 3. Study-wide results and limits: It was about 150 TCR beta chains that were listed as cytomegalovirus-associated. CMV serostatus was the only immune exposure information that was available.

Details on this clone: Its antigen is not known.

This chain links TRBV5-4 with TRBJ2-7; 7 bases are a match to TRBD1. The source of this sequence is a man aged 30 to 45 in good health and CMV-seronegative. Sequences were obtained from PBMCs. The CDR3: CASSWDSTSYEQYF. The DNA of the CDR3 is TGTGCCAGCAGCTGGGACAGTACCTCCTACGAGCAGTACTTC.